Below, 27 T cell receptor beta chains from the same sample are listed, as sequenced in a study of technical replicates of blood from a handful of donors. This table comes from immunoSEQ multiplex PCR, and its TCRdb copy is limited to in-frame clones, with some not included. The sample contains around 80,000 clones, roughly 98% of which appear only once. The sample consisted of T cells isolated from PBMCs. The receptors stem from a human donor in good health.

J is TRBJ2-5 and V is TRBV28; 8 bases are shared with TRBD2. Per germline, CDR1 MDHEN and CDR2 SYDVKM. The CDR3 sequence is 16 residues long. V lost 3 bases to trimming and J lost 4 bases; unmatched junction nucleotides: 10. As DNA, the CDR3 is TGTGCCAGCAGTTTCCCGAGCGGGAGCAGGGGAGAGACCCAGTACTTC. It translates to CASSFPSGSRGETQYF.

The gene calls are TRBV4-2 and TRBJ2-1, with D possibly TRBD1 on 5 matching bases. This CDR3 region has 13 residues. Germline loops: CDR1 LGHNA, CDR2 YNFKEQ. V dropped 9 bases and J dropped 10 bases, with 19 bases sitting between them. The CDR3 protein is CASRGESVREQFF. CDR3 coding DNA: TGTGCCAGTAGGGGTGAGTCCGTGCGCGAGCAGTTCTTC.

Only one count was recorded for this clone. CDR3 bases: TGTGCCAGTAGTATACGGGGGTATTACGAGCAGTACTTC. Translation: CASSIRGYYEQYF. This chain uses TRBV19 with TRBJ2-7; D perhaps matches TRBD2 (6 bases). Trimming pared 2 bases from V and 4 bases from J, leaving 9 bases between. The germline CDR1 and CDR2 sequences are LNHDA and SQIVND (reference sequence). The CDR3 loop spans 13 amino acids.

The rearrangement uses TRBV7-6 and TRBJ2-4; D perhaps matches TRBD2 (5 bases). V was clipped by 5 bases and J by 5 bases, with 10 bases between them. Germline CDR1 is SGHVS and CDR2 is FNYEAQ. The CDR3 loop spans 13 amino acids. The CDR3, as DNA: TGTGCCAGCAGCACTAGGACGGAAAACATTCAGTACTTC. Protein: CASSTRTENIQYF. Looking up the rest from reference TRBV7-6 and TRBJ2-4 gives the full variable domain: GAGVSQSPRYKVTKRGQDVALRCDPISGHVSLYWYRQALGQGPEFLTYFNYEAQQDKSGLPNDRFSAERPEGSISTLTIQRTEQRDSAMYRCASSTRTENIQYFGAGTRLSVL.

The rearrangement uses TRBV7-9 and TRBJ1-2; TRBD1 is a possible D gene (6 bases). The CDR3 contains 16 residues. Germline CDR1 and CDR2: SEHNR and FQNEAQ (reference sequence). Deletions cut 4 bases from V and 4 bases from J, with 19 bases between. CDR3: CASSSSQDSLGYGYTF. Here the CDR3 DNA reads TGTGCCAGCAGCTCATCCCAGGACAGTCTCGGCTATGGCTACACCTTC.

This clone was picked up one time. The chain carries TRBV5-1 and TRBJ2-7; D possibly corresponds to TRBD2 (6 bases). CDR1 and CDR2 (germline): SGHRS, YFSETQ. This CDR3 region has 13 residues. Trimming left V 3 bases short and J 2 bases short, with 9 bases between. The CDR3 spells CASSSRDAYEQYF. The CDR3 coding sequence is TGCGCCAGCAGCTCGCGGGACGCCTACGAGCAGTACTTC.

The chain is built from TRBV29-1 and TRBJ2-7, with a tentative D call TRBD2 (6 bases). The germline V gene encodes CDR1 SQVTM and CDR2 ANQGSEA. V was clipped by 7 bases and J by 3 bases, with 19 bases between them. This CDR3 comprises 14 residues. In DNA, the CDR3 is TGCAGCGGAGGGGCGGGTAGCGGCAGCTACGAGCAGTACTTC. It translates to CSGGAGSGSYEQYF.

This chain connects TRBV29-1 to TRBJ2-1; D uncertain. V lost 5 bases and J lost 9, with 14 bases in between. The CDR3 runs 12 residues. In germline, CDR1 is SQVTM, CDR2 ANQGSEA. The CDR3 DNA follows: TGCAGCGTTTTTTTAGAGCCGGGTGAGCAGTTCTTC. The encoded protein is CSVFLEPGEQFF.

This clone has a single count. This chain joins TRBV29-1 and TRBJ2-2; weak D call: TRBD1 (6 bases). CDR1 is SQVTM, CDR2 ANQGSEA, per germline. V was trimmed by 4 bases and J by 0 bases, leaving 18 bases between them. This CDR3 region has 17 residues. The CDR3 nucleotides are TGCAGCGTTGGAAGTAACAGGGCGTACACGAACACCGGGGAGCTGTTTTTT. It codes for CSVGSNRAYTNTGELFF.

The rearrangement joins TRBV28 to TRBJ2-5; perhaps TRBD2 as D (6 bases). CDR1 is MDHEN, CDR2 SYDVKM, per germline. The CDR3 has 17 residues. V lost 1 base and J 2 bases, leaving 17 bases between the germline ends. Written as DNA, the CDR3 is TGTGCCAGCAGTTTATATCCCCCAGGAGGGTATCAAGAGACCCAGTACTTC. Its protein is CASSLYPPGGYQETQYF. Full variable domain (missing parts from reference TRBV28 and TRBJ2-5): DVKVTQSSRYLVKRTGEKVFLECVQDMDHENMFWYRQDPGLGLRLIYFSYDVKMKEKGDIPEGYSVSREKKERFSLILESASTNQTSMYLCASSLYPPGGYQETQYFGPGTRLLVL.

The V call is TRBV5-6, the J call TRBJ2-7; 10 bases fit TRBD1. This CDR3 spans 15 amino acids. CDR1 SGHDT and CDR2 YYEEEE come from the germline V gene. The ends lost 5 bases at V and 9 bases at J; junction bases unmatched: 14. In DNA, the CDR3 is TGTGCCAGCAGACCTGCCGGGACAGGGGCCGTCGGGCAGTACTTC. Protein sequence: CASRPAGTGAVGQYF.

The CDR3 nucleotides read TGTGCCAGCAGACGGACAGGAGGTCAGCCCCAGCATTTT. Residues: CASRRTGGQPQHF. The gene calls are TRBV2 and TRBJ1-5, with 7 bases fitting TRBD1. Losses at the gene ends were 6 bases for V and 6 bases for J; bases not matched to a gene: 5. This CDR3 is 13 amino acids long. Germline V gene lookup returns CDR1 SNHLY and CDR2 FYNNEI.

In its sample, this clone was seen once. The chain is built from TRBV6-5 and TRBJ2-4, with D uncertain. The CDR3 contains 15 residues. The germline gives CDR1 MNHEY, CDR2 SVGAGI. V gave up 0 bases and J gave up 9 bases, with 15 bases separating them. The chain's CDR3 is CASSYSFVSPSIQYF. CDR3 DNA: TGTGCCAGCAGTTACTCGTTCGTCTCTCCTAGCATTCAGTACTTC.

J is TRBJ2-1 and V is TRBV11-2, with 8 bases lining up with TRBD1. CDR3 size: 17 residues. Trimming at V came to 2 bases and at J to 5 bases, leaving 11 bases not matched to a gene. CDR1 SGHAT and CDR2 FQNNGV come from the germline V gene. The CDR3 sequence is CASSLFPPRQGNNEQFF. CDR3 nucleotides: TGTGCCAGCAGCTTATTCCCCCCGAGACAGGGGAACAATGAGCAGTTCTTC.

The V call is TRBV12-5, the J call TRBJ2-7; weak D call: TRBD1 (6 bases). The length of the CDR3 is 18 residues. Trimming took 0 bases from V and 5 from J, leaving 23 bases between them. In germline, CDR1 is LGHNT, CDR2 FRNRAP. CDR3 coding DNA: TGTGCTAGTGGTTTGGTACCGACGGGCCGACAGGTCGCCCACGAGCAGTACTTC. Its protein is CASGLVPTGRQVAHEQYF.

This clone was picked up one time. The V and J genes are TRBV6-1 and TRBJ1-2; D is unclear. The germline V and J ends were trimmed by 0 bases and 4 bases, with 9 bases remaining between them. This CDR3 has 14 amino acids. Germline CDR1 and CDR2: MNHNS and SASEGT. The CDR3 region has the DNA TGTGCCAGCAGTGAAGCTGGAGAAGTCTATGGCTACACCTTC. Amino acid sequence: CASSEAGEVYGYTF.

The chain carries TRBV7-9 and TRBJ1-2; the D gene is possibly TRBD1 (6 bases). The CDR3 length is 15 residues. Between the trimmed V and J ends, which lost 2 bases and 4 bases, there was a span of 14 bases. Germline V gene lookup returns CDR1 SEHNR and CDR2 FQNEAQ (reference sequence). CDR3 loop: CASSLPKTGVYGYTF. In DNA form, the CDR3 reads TGTGCCAGCAGCTTACCGAAGACAGGCGTCTATGGCTACACCTTC.

The rearrangement uses TRBV5-1 and TRBJ2-3; 11 nucleotides align to TRBD2. The CDR3 extends over 15 amino acids. In germline, CDR1 is SGHRS, CDR2 YFSETQ. With V trimmed by 4 bases and J by 4 bases, 5 bases remained unmatched. The CDR3 bases are TGCGCCAGCAGCCCCGGGACTAGCGGCCCAGATACGCAGTATTTT. Translation gives CASSPGTSGPDTQYF.

The chain links TRBV7-6 to TRBJ2-3; a weak D match, TRBD2 (6 bases). Trimming cost V 5 bases and J 0 bases, with 12 bases left between them. Germline CDR1 and CDR2: SGHVS and FNYEAQ. CDR3 length: 15 residues. CDR3 DNA sequence: TGTGCCAGCAGCGGTAGGGACTGGAGCACAGATACGCAGTATTTT. This encodes CASSGRDWSTDTQYF.

The genes are TRBV4-1 and TRBJ2-7; maybe TRBD2 (5 bases). CDR3 size: 13 residues. Deletions cut 2 bases from V and 2 bases from J, with 7 bases between. In germline, CDR1 is MGHRA, CDR2 YSYEKL. The CDR3 coding sequence is TGCGCCAGCAGCCAAATACTAGCCTACGAGCAGTACTTC. It codes for CASSQILAYEQYF.

The V gene is TRBV5-1, the J gene TRBJ2-1; D is undetermined. V was shortened by 0 bases and J by 0 bases, with 10 bases between the two germline ends. This CDR3 contains 16 residues. CDR1 is SGHRS and CDR2 is YFSETQ in the germline V gene. For the CDR3, the DNA is TGCGCCAGCAGCTTGGCCACGCATAGCTCCTACAATGAGCAGTTCTTC. Amino acid sequence: CASSLATHSSYNEQFF.

The CDR3 coding sequence is TGTGCCAGCAGCCAAGATCGCACAGGGCAACGCGGCTACACCTTC. It codes for CASSQDRTGQRGYTF. The chain has TRBV14 and TRBJ1-2; a weak D match, TRBD1 (6 bases). The CDR3 has 15 amino acids. With 0 bases removed from V and 8 bases from J, the gap between germline ends came to 16 bases. The germline V gene has CDR1 SGHDN and CDR2 FVKESK.

Details on this clone: One junction end does not reproduce the germline sequence, and a read error may be involved. V usage is TRBV2 and J usage is TRBJ1-4; no firm D call. CDR1 SNHLY and CDR2 FYNNEI come from the germline V gene. The CDR3 spans 13 residues. This CDR3 reads CASSGEDRTREVF. The CDR3 bases are TGTGCCAGCAGTGGGGAGGATAGGACCCGAGAGGTTTTT.

This clone was found once. This specimen includes other DNA sequences encoding the same CDR3. The J gene is TRBJ2-5, the V gene TRBV5-4; 10 bases are shared with TRBD2. Germline V gene lookup returns CDR1 SGHNT and CDR2 YYREEE (reference sequence). Losses at the gene ends were 3 bases for V and 5 bases for J; bases not matched to a gene: 1. The CDR3 runs 13 residues. CDR3 nucleotides: TGTGCCAGCAGCTCGACTAGCGGGGAGACCCAGTACTTC. As protein: CASSSTSGETQYF.

The V call is TRBV28, the J call TRBJ2-7, with 10 nucleotides matching TRBD1. The CDR3 runs 16 residues. V was pared by 5 bases and J by 3 bases, with 10 bases of the junction left unmatched. Germline CDR1 and CDR2: MDHEN and SYDVKM. CDR3 in amino acids: CASSHRQGAYYYEQYF. The CDR3 region has the DNA TGTGCCAGCAGTCACCGACAGGGGGCTTACTACTACGAGCAGTACTTC.

The genes are TRBV7-2 and TRBJ1-2; possibly TRBD1 for D (6 bases). V shed 4 bases and J shed 9 bases, with 18 bases lying between them. CDR1 is SGHTA and CDR2 is FQGNSA in the germline V gene. The CDR3 is 14 amino acids. The CDR3: CASSSPGQGTRYTF. CDR3 bases: TGTGCCAGCAGCTCCCCAGGGCAGGGGACACGCTACACCTTC.

The rearrangement joins TRBV2 to TRBJ2-7; D remains unclear. Trimming left V 6 bases short and J 5 bases short, with 14 bases between. The CDR3 covers 13 residues. CDR1 and CDR2 from the germline V gene are SNHLY and FYNNEI. The CDR3: CASRGISLHEQYF. For the CDR3, the DNA is TGTGCCAGCAGAGGTATTAGCCTCCACGAGCAGTACTTC.